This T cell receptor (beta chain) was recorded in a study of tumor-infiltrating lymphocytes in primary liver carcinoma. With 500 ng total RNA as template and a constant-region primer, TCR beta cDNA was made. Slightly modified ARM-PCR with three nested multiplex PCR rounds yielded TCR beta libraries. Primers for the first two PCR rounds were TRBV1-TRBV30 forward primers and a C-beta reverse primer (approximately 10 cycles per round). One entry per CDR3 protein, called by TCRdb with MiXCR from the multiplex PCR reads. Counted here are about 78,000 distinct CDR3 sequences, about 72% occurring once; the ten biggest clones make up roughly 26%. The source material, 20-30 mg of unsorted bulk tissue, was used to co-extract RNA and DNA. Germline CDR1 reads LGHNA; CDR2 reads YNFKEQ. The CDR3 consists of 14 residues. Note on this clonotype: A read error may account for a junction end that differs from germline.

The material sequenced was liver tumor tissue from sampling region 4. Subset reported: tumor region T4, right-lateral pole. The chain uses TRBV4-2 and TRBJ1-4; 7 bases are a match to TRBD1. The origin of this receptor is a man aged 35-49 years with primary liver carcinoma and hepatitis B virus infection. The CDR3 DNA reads TGTGCCAGCCACCTGACAGGGAAGTGGGAAAAGCTGTTTTTT. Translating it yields CASHLTGKWEKLFF.